These T cell receptor beta chains were read from a single sample in a study of metastatic and nonmetastatic thyroid tumors. TCRdb called clones again from the PCR reads with MiXCR. The sample holds about 69,000 clones, 13% to 15% seen once. The specimen was blood. The receptors stem from a male donor with papillary thyroid cancer or a benign thyroid nodule (not recorded which). Some clones in this sample may be carry-over from other donors' samples. Each CDR3 is given with its conserved first and last residue. The D gene is left open where the match is weak. The listing skips clone size in some rows; elsewhere it reads once, few, many or a size class.

D: -; V: TRBV4-1; J: TRBJ2-3; size: many; CDR3: CASSQMTGLDTDTQYF; DNA: TGCGCCAGCAGCCAGATGACAGGTCTGGACACAGATACGCAGTATTTT
D: -; V: TRBV11-3; J: TRBJ2-2; size: many; CDR3: CASSLEGTLNTGELFF; DNA: TGTGCCAGCAGCTTAGAGGGGACCTTAAACACCGGGGAGCTGTTTTTT
D: -; V: TRBV7-2; J: TRBJ1-6; size: many; CDR3: CASSVSNSPLHF; DNA: TGTGCCAGCAGCGTCTCCAATTCACCCCTCCACTTT
D: TRBD2; V: TRBV20-1; J: TRBJ2-3; size: -; CDR3: CSARDLSREVPWGIDTQYF; DNA: TGCAGTGCTAGAGATCTGTCGCGGGAGGTCCCGTGGGGGATAGATACGCAGTATTTT
D: TRBD1; V: TRBV9; J: TRBJ2-1; size: many; CDR3: CASSVGGTGEPYNEQFF; DNA: TGTGCCAGCAGCGTAGGTGGGACAGGGGAACCCTACAATGAGCAGTTCTTC
D: -; V: TRBV20-1; J: TRBJ2-7; size: once; CDR3: CSARDVVVPTEAFF; DNA: TGCAGTGCTAGAGATGTAGTGGTGCCCACTGAAGCTTTCTTC
D: -; V: TRBV18; J: TRBJ1-1; size: many; CDR3: CASSPWVRGLKTEAFF; DNA: TGTGCCAGCTCACCATGGGTTCGGGGTTTAAAGACTGAAGCTTTCTTT
D: -; V: TRBV28; J: TRBJ2-2; size: many; CDR3: CASSLGENTGELFF; DNA: TGTGCCAGCAGTTTGGGAGAGAACACCGGGGAGCTGTTTTTT
D: -; V: TRBV5-6; J: TRBJ2-7; size: many; CDR3: CASSLPQDHEQYF; DNA: TGTGCCAGCAGCTTGCCCCAGGACCACGAGCAGTACTTC
D: TRBD2; V: TRBV30; J: TRBJ2-7; size: -; CDR3: CAWSHRGGLAGREQYF; DNA: TGTGCCTGGAGTCACAGGGGTGGGCTAGCGGGACGGGAGCAGTACTTC
D: -; V: TRBV10-3; J: TRBJ1-4; size: many; CDR3: CASQRSGDEKLFF; DNA: TGTGCCAGCCAGAGGAGTGGAGATGAAAAACTGTTTTTT
D: TRBD1; V: TRBV18; J: TRBJ2-7; size: many; CDR3: CASSPTGTGGLYEQYF; DNA: TGTGCCAGCTCACCAACCGGGACAGGGGGCTTATACGAGCAGTACTTC
D: -; V: TRBV6-2/TRBV6-3; J: TRBJ2-7; size: -; CDR3: CASTPTIGMLIEQYF; DNA: TGTGCCAGCACCCCTACTATCGGGATGCTGATCGAGCAGTACTTC
D: -; V: TRBV5-5; J: TRBJ1-6; size: many; CDR3: CASSSRGGPWDSPLHF; DNA: TGTGCCAGCAGCTCGCGGGGGGGCCCTTGGGATTCACCCCTCCACTTT
D: -; V: TRBV7-3; J: TRBJ2-1; size: -; CDR3: CASSLWGSYNEQFF; DNA: TGTGCCAGCAGCTTGTGGGGGAGCTACAATGAGCAGTTCTTC
D: -; V: TRBV11-2; J: TRBJ2-6; size: -; CDR3: CASSSLHRSGANVLTF; DNA: TGTGCCAGCAGCTCCCTACACCGCTCTGGGGCCAACGTCCTGACTTTC
D: -; V: TRBV19; J: TRBJ1-1; size: many; CDR3: CASSIEGEAAFF; DNA: TGTGCCAGTAGTATTGAGGGAGAGGCGGCTTTCTTT
D: TRBD2; V: TRBV20-1; J: TRBJ2-7; size: -; CDR3: CSARDSSGGSYDQYF; DNA: TGCAGTGCTAGAGATTCGTCGGGAGGGTCCTACGATCAGTACTTC